This record concerns one T cell receptor beta chain sequence. Its antigen remains unidentified. No clone much larger than this one lies a single base away; base qualities are absent. The library was prepared using the immunoSEQ multiplex PCR assay. In TCRdb, the immuneACCESS table is reduced to in-frame sequences with V and J assigned. These tables do not hold every clone; where another copy was compared, an unresolved V gene accounts for under half, and the others remain unexplained. In this sample the table shows about 88,000 clones, 90% to 95% of which occur a single time. Over 0.2% of the sample is in the top ten clones. These data originate in a study of technical replicates of blood from several donors (dated by TCRdb to about 2017). The CDR3 runs 15 amino acids, cysteine and phenylalanine included. Left in the record is the CDR3 DNA by itself, 45 bases read in frame from the first base. Reading the germline V gene gives CDR1 SGHTA and CDR2 FQGNSA. V is pared back by 11 bases and J by 5 bases, with 25 bases lying between the germline termini.

The V gene is TRBV7-2 and the J gene is TRBJ2-7; a tentative D match to TRBD2 spans 6 bases. This receptor was identified in a human donor in good health. The sequencing input was T cells isolated from PBMCs. CDR3 protein: CAAWRDSGSANEQYF. The nucleotide sequence reads TGTGCCGCCTGGCGGGATTCTGGGAGCGCGAACGAGCAGTACTTC.